These 12 T cell receptor beta chains were all obtained from the same sample, sequenced in a study of T-cell memory formation after mild COVID-19. From the 5' RACE reads, TCRdb called clonotypes with MiXCR, one entry per CDR3 protein. The table has hundreds of thousands of distinct CDR3 sequences, less than 25% seen once. The material sequenced was PBMCs or a T cell subset sorted from them (not recorded which). These receptors were collected from an adult woman who had mild COVID-19 (a few samples of this study predate the infection). Cell type and time point are not known.

This clonotype was seen more than once but under ten times. The chain uses TRBV5-1 and TRBJ2-5; 10 bases align to TRBD1. Germline V CDR1 and CDR2: SGHRS, YFSETQ. The CDR3 covers 16 residues. The junction had 4 bases not matched to a gene; V was cut back by 0 bases and J by 2 bases. The CDR3 protein is CASSLAGTGEQETQYF. CDR3 bases: TGCGCCAGCAGCTTGGCAGGGACAGGGGAACAAGAGACCCAGTACTTC.

This clonotype was seen a handful of times. The CDR3 here is CASSSVAGAGANVLTF. In DNA, the CDR3 is TGTGCCAGCAGCTCAGTTGCGGGCGCTGGGGCCAACGTCCTGACTTTC. The chain has TRBV7-8 and TRBJ2-6; D is possibly TRBD2 (5 bases). Germline CDR1 and CDR2: SGHVS and FQNEAQ. The ends were cut back, 4 bases at V and 2 bases at J, with 12 bases in the middle. There are 16 residues in the CDR3.

This rearrangement joins TRBV20-1 to TRBJ2-2; 9 bases align to TRBD1. Germline V gene data show CDR1 as DFQATT and CDR2 as SNEGSKA (reference sequence). The ends lost 3 bases at V and 7 bases at J; junction bases unmatched: 12. The CDR3 length is 16 residues. The CDR3: CSARRGTGIFGGELFF. Here the CDR3 DNA reads TGCAGTGCTAGGCGGGGGACAGGGATTTTTGGCGGGGAGCTGTTTTTT.

This clonotype was counted a few times. The chain couples TRBV29-1 to TRBJ2-3; 7 nucleotides align to TRBD1. Trimming removed 3 bases from V and 2 bases from J; junction bases left unmatched: 5. This CDR3 region has 14 residues. Germline V gene lookup returns CDR1 SQVTM and CDR2 ANQGSEA. CDR3 sequence: CSVDPGGYTDTQYF. CDR3 nucleotides: TGCAGCGTTGATCCAGGGGGATACACAGATACGCAGTATTTT.

This rearrangement joins TRBV12-3 or TRBV12-4 to TRBJ2-7, with D perhaps being TRBD1 or TRBD2 (5 bases each). V lost 7 bases to trimming and J lost 4 bases, with 17 bases between them. The CDR3 has 14 amino acids. CDR3 region: CASTAGAGPYEQYF. CDR3 bases: TGTGCCAGCACCGCGGGCGCAGGGCCATACGAGCAGTACTTC.

This clonotype was counted a few times. The rearrangement joins TRBV5-1 to TRBJ2-3, with no clear D. Germline CDR1 SGHRS, CDR2 YFSETQ. Trimming left V 4 bases short and J 0 bases short, with 6 bases between. The CDR3 has 13 residues. The CDR3 DNA reads TGCGCCAGCAGCGAGGAGAGCACAGATACGCAGTATTTT. Protein sequence: CASSEESTDTQYF.

The genes are TRBV28 and TRBJ2-1; the match to TRBD1 covers 7 bases. Germline V gene data show CDR1 as MDHEN and CDR2 as SYDVKM. The CDR3 length is 14 residues. V lost 7 bases, J lost 2 bases, and 5 bases stayed unmatched. The CDR3 region is CASIPGTAYNEQFF. For the CDR3, the DNA is TGTGCCAGCATCCCCGGGACAGCCTACAATGAGCAGTTCTTC.

Only a few counts were recorded for this clonotype. The gene calls are TRBV6-2 or TRBV6-3 and TRBJ2-1; no firm D call. In germline, CDR1 is MNHEY, CDR2 SVGEGT. V lost 6 bases to trimming and J lost 7 bases, with 16 bases between them. The CDR3 has 14 amino acids. The CDR3 nucleotides are TGTGCCAGCAGCCCAGGAGTGATGAGGAATGAGCAGTTCTTC. The encoded protein is CASSPGVMRNEQFF.

This clonotype was picked up many times. The gene calls are TRBV4-3 and TRBJ2-7, with a tentative D call TRBD2 (6 bases). Between the trimmed V and J ends, which lost 4 bases and 1 base, there was a span of 11 bases. The CDR3 has 14 residues. Germline CDR1 LGHNA, CDR2 YSLEER. The CDR3 DNA is TGCGCCAGCAGCCCGGGACTGCCTTCCTACGAGCAGTACTTC. Translation: CASSPGLPSYEQYF.

The J gene is TRBJ2-3, the V gene TRBV7-3, with a possible D match to TRBD2 (6 bases). The CDR3 is 15 residues long. CDR1 is SGHTA and CDR2 is FQGTGA in the germline V gene. Trimming took 5 bases from V and 5 from J, leaving 17 bases between them. In DNA form, the CDR3 reads TGTGCCAGCAGCCCCCCGGCGGGGTCGGTAGATACGCAGTATTTT. It yields the protein CASSPPAGSVDTQYF.

The chain couples TRBV9 to TRBJ1-1; D remains ambiguous. The CDR3 totals 13 residues. Germline CDR1 reads SGDLS; CDR2 reads YYNGEE. V lost 0 bases and J lost 0, with 3 bases in between. CDR3: CASSVVLNTEAFF. CDR3 nucleotide sequence: TGTGCCAGCAGCGTAGTTCTGAACACTGAAGCTTTCTTT.

This clonotype was seen a handful of times. This rearrangement joins TRBV19 to TRBJ2-1; TRBD2 agrees at 8 bases. Germline V gene data show CDR1 as LNHDA and CDR2 as SQIVND (reference sequence). The CDR3 length is 18 residues. The trim removed 5 bases at V and 7 bases at J, leaving 19 bases unmatched. The chain's CDR3 is CASSPSRLSGRGVNEQFF. The DNA for the CDR3 is TGTGCCAGTAGTCCGAGTCGCCTCAGCGGGCGGGGGGTAAATGAGCAGTTCTTC.